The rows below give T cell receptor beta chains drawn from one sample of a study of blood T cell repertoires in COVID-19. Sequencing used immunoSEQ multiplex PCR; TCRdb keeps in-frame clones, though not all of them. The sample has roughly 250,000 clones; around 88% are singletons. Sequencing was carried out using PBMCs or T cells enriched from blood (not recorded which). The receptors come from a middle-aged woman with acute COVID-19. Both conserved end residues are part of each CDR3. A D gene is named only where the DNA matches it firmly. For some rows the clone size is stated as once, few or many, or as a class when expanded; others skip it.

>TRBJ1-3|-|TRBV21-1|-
CASSKEFTEYGVLAGNTIYF
TGTGCCAGCAGCAAAGAATTCACAGAATACGGGGTACTCGCTGGAAACACCATATATTTT
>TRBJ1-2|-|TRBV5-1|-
CASSLNLNYGYTF
TGCGCCAGCAGCCTAAACCTGAACTATGGCTACACCTTC
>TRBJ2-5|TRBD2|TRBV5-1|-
CASSLSGNQETQYF
TGCGCCAGCAGCTTGAGCGGGAACCAAGAGACCCAGTACTTC
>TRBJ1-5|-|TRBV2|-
CASSDPRGTSNQPQHF
TGTGCCAGCAGTGACCCCCGGGGGACTAGCAATCAGCCCCAGCATTTT
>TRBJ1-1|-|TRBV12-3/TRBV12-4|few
CASKGGNTEAFF
TGTGCCAGCAAAGGAGGCAACACTGAAGCTTTCTTT
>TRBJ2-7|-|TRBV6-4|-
CASSPGWGLNYEQYF
TGTGCCAGCAGTCCGGGGTGGGGACTGAACTACGAGCAGTACTTC
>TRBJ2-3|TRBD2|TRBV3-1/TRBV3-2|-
CASSQETSGSMTDTQYF
TGTGCCAGCAGCCAAGAGACTAGCGGGAGTATGACAGATACGCAGTATTTT
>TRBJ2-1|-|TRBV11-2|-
CASSPGASYNEQFF
TGTGCCAGCAGCCCTGGGGCGTCCTACAATGAGCAGTTCTTC
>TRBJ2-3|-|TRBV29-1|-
CSVALDTQYF
TGCAGCGTTGCCCTCGATACGCAGTATTTT
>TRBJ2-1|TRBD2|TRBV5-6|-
CASSPETGGPYNEQFF
TGTGCCAGCAGCCCGGAGACGGGAGGCCCCTACAATGAGCAGTTCTTC
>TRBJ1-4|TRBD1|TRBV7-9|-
CASRYTGDGSEKLFF
TGTGCCAGCAGATACACAGGGGATGGGAGTGAAAAACTGTTTTTT
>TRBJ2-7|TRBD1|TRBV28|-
CASSLATETGNKQYF
TGTGCCAGCAGTCTTGCCACTGAGACAGGGAACAAGCAGTACTTC
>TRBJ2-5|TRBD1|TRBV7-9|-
CASSQDRGEETQYF
TGTGCCAGCAGCCAGGACAGGGGGGAGGAGACCCAGTACTTC
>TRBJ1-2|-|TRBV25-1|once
CASSELGDRSIGYTF
TGTGCCAGCAGTGAATTAGGAGACAGGTCAATTGGCTACACCTTC
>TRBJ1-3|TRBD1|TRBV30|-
CAWSVGGAYYSGNTIYF
TGTGCCTGGAGTGTAGGGGGCGCATACTACTCTGGAAACACCATATATTTT
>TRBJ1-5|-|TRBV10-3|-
CAITRDINQPQHF
TGTGCCATCACCAGGGACATCAATCAGCCCCAGCATTTT
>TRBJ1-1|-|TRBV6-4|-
CASSAQAGVNTEAFF
TGTGCCAGCAGTGCCCAAGCGGGGGTGAACACTGAAGCTTTCTTT
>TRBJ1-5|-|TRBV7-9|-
CASSRDPHSNQPQHF
TGTGCCAGCAGTCGGGATCCGCATAGCAATCAGCCCCAGCATTTT
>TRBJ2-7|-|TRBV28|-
CASSTRGAIYEQYF
TGTGCCAGCAGTACCCGGGGGGCGATCTACGAGCAGTACTTC
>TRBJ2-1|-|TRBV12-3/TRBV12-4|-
CASSLAGNEQFF
TGTGCCAGCAGTTTAGCCGGCAATGAGCAGTTCTTC
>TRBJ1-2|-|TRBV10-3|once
CAISGEVPGYGYTF
TGTGCCATCAGTGGCGAAGTGCCGGGGTATGGCTACACCTTC
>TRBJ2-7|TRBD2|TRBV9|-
CASSVAASGEYEQYF
TGTGCCAGCAGCGTAGCGGCTAGCGGGGAATACGAGCAGTACTTC
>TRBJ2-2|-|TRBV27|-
CASSRTGMGANTGELFF
TGTGCCAGCAGCCGTACAGGGATGGGCGCGAACACCGGGGAGCTGTTTTTT
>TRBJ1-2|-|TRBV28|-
CASSPERVGGGYTF
TGTGCCAGCAGCCCGGAAAGGGTGGGAGGTGGCTACACCTTC
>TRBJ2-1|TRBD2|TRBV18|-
CASSPVASGDEQFF
TGTGCCAGCTCACCAGTGGCTAGCGGGGATGAGCAGTTCTTC
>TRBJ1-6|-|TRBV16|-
CASSQRAEKNSPLHF
TGTGCCAGCAGCCAACGCGCCGAAAAGAATTCACCCCTCCACTTT
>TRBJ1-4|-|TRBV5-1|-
CASSLAPEEEKLFF
TGCGCCAGCAGCTTGGCCCCGGAGGAAGAAAAACTGTTTTTT
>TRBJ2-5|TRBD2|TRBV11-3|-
CASGLAEVETQYF
TGTGCCAGCGGGCTAGCGGAGGTAGAGACCCAGTACTTC
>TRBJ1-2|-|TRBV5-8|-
CASSLALAYGYTF
TGTGCCAGCAGCTTGGCGCTTGCGTATGGCTACACCTTC
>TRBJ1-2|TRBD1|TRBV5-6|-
CASSHGQGDSGYTF
TGTGCCAGCAGCCACGGACAGGGGGATTCGGGCTACACCTTC
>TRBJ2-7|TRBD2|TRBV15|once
CATSRDRGTSGIYEQYF
TGTGCCACCAGCAGAGATCGGGGGACTAGCGGGATATACGAGCAGTACTTC
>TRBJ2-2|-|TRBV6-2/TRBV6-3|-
CASSYQWTESNTGELFF
TGTGCCAGCAGTTACCAGTGGACAGAGTCAAACACCGGGGAGCTGTTTTTT
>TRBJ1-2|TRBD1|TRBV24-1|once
CATSDLDRVHGYTF
TGTGCCACCAGTGACCTAGACAGGGTCCATGGCTACACCTTC
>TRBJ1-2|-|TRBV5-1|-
CASSTGGTVDYGYTF
TGCGCCAGCAGCACGGGGGGGACGGTAGACTATGGCTACACCTTC
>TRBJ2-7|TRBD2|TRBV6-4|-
CASSAGTSGVGEQYF
TGTGCCAGCAGCGCCGGGACTAGCGGGGTTGGGGAGCAGTACTTC
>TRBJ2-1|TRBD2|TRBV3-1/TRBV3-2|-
CASSQGALAGVGNEQFF
TGTGCCAGCAGCCAAGGGGCACTAGCGGGAGTCGGGAATGAGCAGTTCTTC
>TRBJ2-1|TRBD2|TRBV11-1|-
CASRGGSSYNEQFF
TGTGCCAGCAGGGGCGGGAGCTCCTACAATGAGCAGTTCTTC
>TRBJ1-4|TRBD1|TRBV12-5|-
CASGLVGTGIEKLFF
TGTGCTAGTGGTTTGGTCGGGACAGGGATTGAAAAACTGTTTTTT
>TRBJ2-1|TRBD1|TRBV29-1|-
CSVPDRGTYNEQFF
TGCAGCGTCCCGGACAGGGGAACATACAATGAGCAGTTCTTC
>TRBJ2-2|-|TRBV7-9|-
CASTRGAGPPGELFF
TGTGCCAGCACCCGTGGGGCGGGACCCCCCGGGGAGCTGTTTTTT
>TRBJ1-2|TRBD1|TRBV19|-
CASSIIGQGGYTF
TGTGCCAGTAGTATCATCGGACAGGGTGGCTACACCTTC
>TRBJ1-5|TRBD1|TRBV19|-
CASSTPGTGDGQPQHF
TGTGCCAGTAGTACCCCGGGGACAGGGGACGGTCAGCCCCAGCATTTT
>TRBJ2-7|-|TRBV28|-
CASRAGTPVDEQYF
TGTGCCAGCAGGGCCGGGACACCGGTGGACGAGCAGTACTTC
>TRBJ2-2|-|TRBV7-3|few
CASSFQGDLGELFF
TGTGCCAGCAGCTTCCAGGGTGACCTCGGGGAGCTGTTTTTT
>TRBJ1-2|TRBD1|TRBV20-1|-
CSASSRGTGGYGYTF
TGCAGTGCTAGTTCTCGCGGGACAGGGGGCTATGGCTACACCTTC
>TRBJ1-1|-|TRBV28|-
CASSLPGLGNTEAFF
TGTGCCAGCAGTTTACCGGGACTCGGGAACACTGAAGCTTTCTTT
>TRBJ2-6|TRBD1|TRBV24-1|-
CATSGTGVNVLTF
TGTGCCACCAGTGGTACAGGGGTCAACGTCCTGACTTTC
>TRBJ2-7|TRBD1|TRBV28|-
CASNLQGPGYEQYF
TGTGCCAGCAACCTACAGGGGCCGGGCTACGAGCAGTACTTC
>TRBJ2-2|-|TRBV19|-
CASSIHWGNTGELFF
TGTGCCAGTAGTATTCACTGGGGCAACACCGGGGAGCTGTTTTTT
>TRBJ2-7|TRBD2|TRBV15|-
CATSRPQGLAGAGEQYF
TGTGCCACCAGCAGACCTCAGGGACTAGCGGGAGCCGGGGAGCAGTACTTC
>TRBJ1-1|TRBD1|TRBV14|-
CASSQDRGQVNTEAFF
TGTGCCAGCAGCCAAGACCGTGGACAGGTGAACACTGAAGCTTTCTTT
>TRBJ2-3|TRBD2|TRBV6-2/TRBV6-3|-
CASSYSGATDTQYF
TGTGCCAGCAGTTATAGCGGGGCCACAGATACGCAGTATTTT
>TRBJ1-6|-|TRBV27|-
CASSLRRSFSPLHF
TGTGCCAGCAGTTTGCGACGGAGTTTTTCACCCCTCCACTTT